The 32 T cell receptor beta chains below were found in one sample sequenced in a study of Graves' ophthalmopathy and Graves' hyperthyroidism. RNA transcripts yielded amplified TCR beta CDR3 regions. HTBI primers were employed in first-round RT-PCR, then a second-round multiplex PCR followed. One entry per CDR3 protein results from TCRdb running MiXCR on the multiplex PCR reads. Of hundreds of thousands of distinct CDR3 sequences in the sample, roughly 41% were seen once. Sequencing was performed on peripheral blood. These receptors were collected from an adult man with Graves' ophthalmopathy.

V and J are TRBV2 and TRBJ2-2, with a weak D call TRBD1 (6 bases). Germline CDR1 SNHLY, CDR2 FYNNEI. The CDR3 consists of 21 residues. V lost 6 bases, J lost 1 base, and 30 bases lay in between. CDR3: CASSGRTERKKSLRNTGELFF. In DNA form, the CDR3 reads TGTGCCAGCAGCGGACGGACAGAACGAAAGAAAAGCTTAAGGAACACCGGGGAGCTGTTTTTT.

This chain links TRBV7-8 with TRBJ1-6; 7 nucleotides agree with TRBD1. Germline-derived CDR1 and CDR2 are SGHVS and FQNEAQ. Trimming at V came to 6 bases and at J to 13 bases, leaving 12 bases not matched to a gene. CDR3 length equals 14 residues. The CDR3 nucleotides read TGTGCCAGCAGTTCACAGGGGCTCCATCAGCCCCTCCACTTT. Amino acids: CASSSQGLHQPLHF.

A remark on this clonotype: This could be a read error, since a much larger clone is one nucleotide away. The chain employs TRBV5-1 and TRBJ2-5, with TRBD1 matching 7 bases. This CDR3 spans 13 amino acids. Germline assignment: CDR1 SGHRS and CDR2 YFSETQ. Here the CDR3 reads CASGFDREETQYF. The CDR3, as DNA: TGCGCCAGCGGCTTTGACAGGGAAGAGACCCAGTACTTC.

Note on this clonotype: Since the CDR3 does not end with the conserved phenylalanine or tryptophan, this likely comes from a read error. It is unclear where the CDR3 begins or ends on the DNA, so no DNA is shown, and the CDR3 is as TCRdb lists it. The chain employs TRBV7-9 and TRBJ2-7; TRBD2 reflects the table's D call only, with no check against the DNA. The CDR3 has 12 amino acids, counting both end residues. CDR1 SEHNR and CDR2 FQNEAQ come from the germline V gene (reference sequence). CDR3 sequence: CASSLAGLAGYT.

This clonotype was seen ten or more times. The chain is built from TRBV6-6 and TRBJ1-2, with 7 bases fitting TRBD1. V gave up 2 bases and J gave up 0 bases; unmatched junction bases: 9. Germline V gene lookup returns CDR1 MNHNY and CDR2 SVGAGI (reference sequence). CDR3 size: 17 residues. The CDR3 here is CASSYTGTVGANYGYTF. In DNA, the CDR3 is TGTGCCAGCAGTTACACCGGGACAGTGGGAGCTAACTATGGCTACACCTTC.

This sequence joins TRBV12-3 or TRBV12-4 and TRBJ2-7, with a weak D call TRBD2 (7 bases). V dropped 6 bases and J dropped 4 bases, with 25 bases sitting between them. The CDR3 is made up of 17 amino acids. CDR3 in DNA: TGTGCCAGCAGCGAGTCCCCAATTGGGGGAGGGGGGTACGAGCAGTACTTC. This encodes CASSESPIGGGGYEQYF.

V is TRBV5-1 and J is TRBJ2-7; maybe TRBD2 (5 bases). This CDR3 contains 14 residues. The germline V and J ends were trimmed by 0 bases and 3 bases, with 10 bases remaining between them. From germline, CDR1 is SGHRS and CDR2 YFSETQ. The CDR3 protein is CASSLGRDYYEQYF. The DNA of the CDR3 is TGCGCCAGCAGCTTGGGTCGGGATTACTACGAGCAGTACTTC. The full variable domain, its missing parts supplied by reference TRBV5-1 and TRBJ2-7, is KAGVTQTPRYLIKTRGQQVTLSCSPISGHRSVSWYQQTPGQGLQFLFEYFSETQRNKGNFPGRFSGRQFSNSRSEMNVSTLELGDSALYLCASSLGRDYYEQYFGPGTRLTVT.

In its sample, this clonotype was seen many times. This chain joins TRBV12-3 or TRBV12-4 and TRBJ2-2; D call uncertain. V was shortened by 8 bases and J by 3 bases, with 13 bases between the two germline ends. The CDR3 totals 14 residues. The CDR3 DNA is TGTGCCAGCTCCACCGACCCATACACCGGGGAGCTGTTTTTT. It specifies CASSTDPYTGELFF.

CDR3 nucleotide sequence: TGTGCCAGCAGCGTTGAAATGGCTCAGGGGGACGAAAAACTGTTTTTT. Encoded protein: CASSVEMAQGDEKLFF. The chain recombines TRBV7-9 with TRBJ1-4; 7 bases align to TRBD1. The CDR3 covers 16 residues. J lost 8 bases, V lost 5 bases, and 14 bases had no gene match. Germline loops: CDR1 SEHNR, CDR2 FQNEAQ (reference sequence).

The V call is TRBV29-1, the J call TRBJ1-2; D might be TRBD1 (6 bases). V lost 3 bases to trimming and J lost 4 bases, with 12 bases between them. The germline CDR1 and CDR2 sequences are SQVTM and ANQGSEA. The CDR3 has 13 residues. CDR3 loop: CSVDRGGTYGYTF. CDR3 nucleotides: TGCAGCGTTGATAGGGGGGGGACCTATGGCTACACCTTC.

At least ten counts were recorded for this clonotype. The genes are TRBV20-1 and TRBJ2-7, with D tentatively TRBD2 (5 bases). Deletions cut 0 bases from V and 0 bases from J, with 9 bases between. The length of the CDR3 is 14 residues. Germline assignment: CDR1 DFQATT and CDR2 SNEGSKA (reference sequence). CDR3 nucleotides: TGCAGTGCTAGAGAGGACTCGTACTCCTACGAGCAGTACTTC. Protein product: CSAREDSYSYEQYF.

This clonotype was seen at least ten times. This sequence joins TRBV20-1 and TRBJ1-5; D is possibly TRBD1 (5 bases). Germline values: CDR1 DFQATT, CDR2 SNEGSKA (reference sequence). The CDR3 is 14 residues long. Trimming removed 3 bases at V and 4 bases at J, with 13 bases between. The CDR3 loop is CSASLHGGNQPQHF. CDR3 DNA: TGCAGTGCTAGCTTACATGGGGGGAATCAGCCCCAGCATTTT.

This clonotype appeared a few times. The chain's CDR3 is CASRGTGGDTQYF. The CDR3 nucleotides are TGTGCCAGCAGGGGGACCGGCGGAGATACGCAGTATTTT. The J gene is TRBJ2-3, the V gene TRBV6-5, with D possibly being TRBD1 or TRBD2 (5 bases each). Trimming shortened V by 6 bases and J by 5 bases, and 12 bases separated the two germline ends. The CDR3 is 13 amino acids. From germline, CDR1 is MNHEY and CDR2 SVGAGI.

The chain is built from TRBV25-1 and TRBJ1-4; D is possibly TRBD1 (5 bases). The germline V gene encodes CDR1 MGHDK and CDR2 SYGVNS. This CDR3 contains 14 residues. The V and J ends lost 6 bases and 0 bases respectively, with 8 bases between them. The chain's CDR3 is CASRGGPTNEKLFF. DNA of the CDR3: TGTGCCAGCAGGGGGGGACCAACTAATGAAAAACTGTTTTTT.

On this clonotype itself: Sequence at one end of the junction differs from germline and may be a read error. The rearrangement links TRBV7-9 to TRBJ1-6; D uncertain. CDR1 and CDR2 from the germline V gene are SEHNR and FQNEAQ (reference sequence). CDR3 size: 16 residues. The DNA of the CDR3 is TGCGCCTGCAGCCAAGATGGGGAGGGCCGGAGTTCACCCCTCCACTTT. It specifies CACSQDGEGRSSPLHF.

This clonotype has at least ten counts. This chain joins TRBV2 and TRBJ2-5, with D unresolved. Trimming removed 7 bases at V and 5 bases at J, with 8 bases between. This CDR3 is built from 11 residues. Germline V gives CDR1 SNHLY, CDR2 FYNNEI. The CDR3 DNA reads as TGTGCCAGCACTACGAAGGAGACCCAGTACTTC. Its protein is CASTTKETQYF.

This clonotype was observed at least ten times. This sequence joins TRBV7-9 and TRBJ1-2; D is undetermined. Between the trimmed V and J ends, which lost 1 base and 6 bases, there was a span of 15 bases. The V gene's germline CDR1 is SEHNR and CDR2 FQNEAQ (reference sequence). This CDR3 spans 15 amino acids. CDR3 residues: CASSLERGRTDGYTF. DNA for the CDR3: TGTGCCAGCAGCTTAGAACGAGGGAGAACAGATGGCTACACCTTC. Variable domain in full (rest from reference TRBV7-9 and TRBJ1-2): DTGVSQNPRHKITKRGQNVTFRCDPISEHNRLYWYRQTLGQGPEFLTYFQNEAQLEKSRLLSDRFSAERPKGSFSTLEIQRTEQGDSAMYLCASSLERGRTDGYTFGSGTRLTVV.

V is TRBV15 and J is TRBJ2-5, with 7 bases aligning to TRBD1. This CDR3 region has 12 residues. CDR1 LNHNV and CDR2 YYDKDF come from the germline V gene (reference sequence). With V trimmed by 7 bases and J by 5 bases, 4 bases remained unmatched. This CDR3 is CATNSQGETQYF. CDR3 sequence (DNA): TGTGCCACCAACTCACAGGGGGAGACCCAGTACTTC.

This chain connects TRBV9 to TRBJ2-7, with D hard to call. V dropped 0 bases and J dropped 0 bases, with 7 bases sitting between them. The CDR3 extends over 14 amino acids. CDR1 is SGDLS and CDR2 is YYNGEE in the germline V gene. The DNA of the CDR3 is TGTGCCAGCAGCGTAGGGTCGGACTCCTACGAGCAGTACTTC. Its translation: CASSVGSDSYEQYF. Drawing the rest from reference TRBV9 and TRBJ2-7, the complete variable domain is DSGVTQTPKHLITATGQRVTLRCSPRSGDLSVYWYQQSLDQGLQFLIQYYNGEERAKGNILERFSAQQFPDLHSELNLSSLELGDSALYFCASSVGSDSYEQYFGPGTRLTVT.

This clonotype was observed at least ten times. V usage is TRBV7-9 and J usage is TRBJ1-2; D not certain. CDR1 is SEHNR and CDR2 is FQNEAQ in the germline V gene (reference sequence). Trimming shortened V by 5 bases and J by 0 bases, and 13 bases separated the two germline ends. CDR3 size: 15 residues. The DNA of the CDR3 is TGTGCCAGCAGCCCGGGTCGCGAAGCTAACTATGGCTACACCTTC. This encodes CASSPGREANYGYTF. Complete variable domain (other parts from reference TRBV7-9 and TRBJ1-2): DTGVSQNPRHKITKRGQNVTFRCDPISEHNRLYWYRQTLGQGPEFLTYFQNEAQLEKSRLLSDRFSAERPKGSFSTLEIQRTEQGDSAMYLCASSPGREANYGYTFGSGTRLTVV.

There are many counts of this clonotype. This sequence joins TRBV7-9 and TRBJ1-1; D possibly corresponds to TRBD1 (6 bases). Germline lookup yields CDR1 SEHNR and CDR2 FQNEAQ (reference sequence). The CDR3 has 15 residues. V dropped 5 bases and J dropped 0 bases, with 13 bases sitting between them. CDR3 sequence: CASSPVGAVNTEAFF. The CDR3 DNA reads TGTGCCAGCAGCCCTGTGGGGGCCGTGAACACTGAAGCTTTCTTT.

This clonotype has a count of ten or more. V gene TRBV7-3 combines with J gene TRBJ1-2, with D unclear. Trimming stripped 2 bases from V and 1 base from J, with 5 bases between. Looked up from germline, CDR1 is SGHTA and CDR2 is FQGTGA. The length of the CDR3 is 13 residues. This chain's CDR3 is CASSLDINYGYTF. The CDR3 DNA follows: TGTGCCAGCAGCTTAGACATTAACTATGGCTACACCTTC.

This clonotype was recorded many times. At one of its ends the junction is not consistent with the germline gene, which may arise from a read error. The rearrangement uses TRBV10-3 and TRBJ1-1; a weak D match, TRBD1 (6 bases). This CDR3 contains 14 residues. The V gene's germline CDR1 is ENHRY and CDR2 SYGVKD. The CDR3 DNA is TGTGCCAGCAGTTACGGGACAACAAACACTGAAGCTTTCTTT. This codes for CASSYGTTNTEAFF.

Worth noting for this clonotype: One end of the junction does not line up with germline, which may come from a read error. The rearrangement links TRBV29-1 to TRBJ1-3; maybe TRBD1 (5 bases). This CDR3 comprises 16 residues. Germline CDR1 reads SQVTM; CDR2 reads ANQGSEA. The CDR3 sequence is CSVEVTPGSSGNTIYF. The CDR3, as DNA: TGCAGCGTTGAAGTTACTCCAGGGTCCTCTGGGAACACCATATATTTT. The variable domain in full, with the rest retrieved from reference TRBV29-1 and TRBJ1-3, is SAVISQKPSRDICQRGTSLTIQCQVDSQVTMMFWYRQQPGQSLTLIATANQGSEATYESGFVIDKFPISRPNLTFSTLTVSNMSPEDSSIYLCSVEVTPGSSGNTIYFGEGSWLTVV.

This clonotype showed up just once. V and J are TRBV29-1 and TRBJ2-5; 8 positions agree with TRBD1. J lost 5 bases, V lost 8 bases, and 10 bases had no gene match. Germline assignment: CDR1 SQVTM and CDR2 ANQGSEA. The CDR3 has 13 residues. The DNA for the CDR3 is TGCAGCTTTAGTGGACAGGGCGGGGAGACCCAGTACTTC. The encoded protein is CSFSGQGGETQYF.

The rearrangement links TRBV6-1 to TRBJ2-2; TRBD1 agrees at 7 bases. The CDR3 is made up of 18 amino acids. Germline CDR1 is MNHNS and CDR2 is SASEGT. V trimming: 4 bases; J trimming: 0 bases; junction bases outside the gene matches: 11. The CDR3 loop is CASSGHRGRPPNTGELFF. The CDR3 DNA follows: TGTGCCAGCAGTGGTCACAGGGGCCGGCCCCCGAACACCGGGGAGCTGTTTTTT.

In this sample, this clonotype turned up once. This chain joins TRBV11-2 and TRBJ2-1, with D possibly being TRBD2 (5 bases). The CDR3 runs 12 residues. Germline V gene lookup returns CDR1 SGHAT and CDR2 FQNNGV. V lost 5 bases, J lost 13 bases, and 15 bases lay in between. CDR3 in amino acids: CASSTSPVPQFF. The CDR3 nucleotides read TGTGCCAGCAGCACTAGTCCAGTTCCTCAGTTCTTC.

This rearrangement joins TRBV30 to TRBJ1-5; D not resolved. Germline V gene data show CDR1 as GTSNPN and CDR2 as SVGIG (reference sequence). The CDR3 has 14 residues. The V end lost 3 bases, the J end lost 4 bases, and 13 bases lay between the germline ends. CDR3 region: CAWSSLGGNQPQHF. The CDR3, as DNA: TGTGCCTGGAGCAGCCTGGGTGGAAATCAGCCCCAGCATTTT.

In this sample, this clonotype turned up once. A much bigger clone sits one base away, suggesting this may be a read error. This chain connects TRBV2 to TRBJ1-2; D is unclear. The V end was cut by 3 bases, the J end by 4 bases, with 6 bases between. The CDR3 loop spans 12 amino acids. The V gene's germline CDR1 is SNHLY and CDR2 FYNNEI. CDR3 region: CASSDWGYGYTF. CDR3 nucleotide sequence: TGTGCCAGCAGTGATTGGGGCTATGGCTACACCTTC.

The sample holds a few counts of this clonotype. This chain uses TRBV6-6 with TRBJ1-2; D perhaps matches TRBD1 (6 bases). CDR3 length: 14 amino acids. V gave up 8 bases and J gave up 8 bases, with 21 bases separating them. Germline V gene lookup returns CDR1 MNHNY and CDR2 SVGAGI (reference sequence). The CDR3 nucleotides are TGTGCCAGCCGGGGTTGGGGGCGGGAGGGCGGCTACACCTTC. Residues: CASRGWGREGGYTF.

This clonotype occurred many times. The chain combines TRBV29-1 with TRBJ1-1; D not resolved. Per germline, CDR1 SQVTM and CDR2 ANQGSEA. V shed 4 bases and J shed 3 bases, with 3 bases lying between them. This CDR3 has 10 residues. The CDR3 spells CSVVYTEAFF. CDR3 DNA sequence: TGCAGCGTTGTATACACTGAAGCTTTCTTT. The entire variable domain, with the rest obtained from reference TRBV29-1 and TRBJ1-1, is as follows: SAVISQKPSRDICQRGTSLTIQCQVDSQVTMMFWYRQQPGQSLTLIATANQGSEATYESGFVIDKFPISRPNLTFSTLTVSNMSPEDSSIYLCSVVYTEAFFGQGTRLTVV.

The rearrangement uses TRBV7-2 and TRBJ2-5; TRBD1 agrees at 8 bases. The germline gives CDR1 SGHTA, CDR2 FQGNSA. This CDR3 region has 13 residues. V trimming: 5 bases; J trimming: 5 bases; junction bases outside the gene matches: 4. The CDR3 loop is CASSVGQAETQYF. CDR3 coding DNA: TGTGCCAGCAGCGTGGGACAGGCGGAGACCCAGTACTTC.